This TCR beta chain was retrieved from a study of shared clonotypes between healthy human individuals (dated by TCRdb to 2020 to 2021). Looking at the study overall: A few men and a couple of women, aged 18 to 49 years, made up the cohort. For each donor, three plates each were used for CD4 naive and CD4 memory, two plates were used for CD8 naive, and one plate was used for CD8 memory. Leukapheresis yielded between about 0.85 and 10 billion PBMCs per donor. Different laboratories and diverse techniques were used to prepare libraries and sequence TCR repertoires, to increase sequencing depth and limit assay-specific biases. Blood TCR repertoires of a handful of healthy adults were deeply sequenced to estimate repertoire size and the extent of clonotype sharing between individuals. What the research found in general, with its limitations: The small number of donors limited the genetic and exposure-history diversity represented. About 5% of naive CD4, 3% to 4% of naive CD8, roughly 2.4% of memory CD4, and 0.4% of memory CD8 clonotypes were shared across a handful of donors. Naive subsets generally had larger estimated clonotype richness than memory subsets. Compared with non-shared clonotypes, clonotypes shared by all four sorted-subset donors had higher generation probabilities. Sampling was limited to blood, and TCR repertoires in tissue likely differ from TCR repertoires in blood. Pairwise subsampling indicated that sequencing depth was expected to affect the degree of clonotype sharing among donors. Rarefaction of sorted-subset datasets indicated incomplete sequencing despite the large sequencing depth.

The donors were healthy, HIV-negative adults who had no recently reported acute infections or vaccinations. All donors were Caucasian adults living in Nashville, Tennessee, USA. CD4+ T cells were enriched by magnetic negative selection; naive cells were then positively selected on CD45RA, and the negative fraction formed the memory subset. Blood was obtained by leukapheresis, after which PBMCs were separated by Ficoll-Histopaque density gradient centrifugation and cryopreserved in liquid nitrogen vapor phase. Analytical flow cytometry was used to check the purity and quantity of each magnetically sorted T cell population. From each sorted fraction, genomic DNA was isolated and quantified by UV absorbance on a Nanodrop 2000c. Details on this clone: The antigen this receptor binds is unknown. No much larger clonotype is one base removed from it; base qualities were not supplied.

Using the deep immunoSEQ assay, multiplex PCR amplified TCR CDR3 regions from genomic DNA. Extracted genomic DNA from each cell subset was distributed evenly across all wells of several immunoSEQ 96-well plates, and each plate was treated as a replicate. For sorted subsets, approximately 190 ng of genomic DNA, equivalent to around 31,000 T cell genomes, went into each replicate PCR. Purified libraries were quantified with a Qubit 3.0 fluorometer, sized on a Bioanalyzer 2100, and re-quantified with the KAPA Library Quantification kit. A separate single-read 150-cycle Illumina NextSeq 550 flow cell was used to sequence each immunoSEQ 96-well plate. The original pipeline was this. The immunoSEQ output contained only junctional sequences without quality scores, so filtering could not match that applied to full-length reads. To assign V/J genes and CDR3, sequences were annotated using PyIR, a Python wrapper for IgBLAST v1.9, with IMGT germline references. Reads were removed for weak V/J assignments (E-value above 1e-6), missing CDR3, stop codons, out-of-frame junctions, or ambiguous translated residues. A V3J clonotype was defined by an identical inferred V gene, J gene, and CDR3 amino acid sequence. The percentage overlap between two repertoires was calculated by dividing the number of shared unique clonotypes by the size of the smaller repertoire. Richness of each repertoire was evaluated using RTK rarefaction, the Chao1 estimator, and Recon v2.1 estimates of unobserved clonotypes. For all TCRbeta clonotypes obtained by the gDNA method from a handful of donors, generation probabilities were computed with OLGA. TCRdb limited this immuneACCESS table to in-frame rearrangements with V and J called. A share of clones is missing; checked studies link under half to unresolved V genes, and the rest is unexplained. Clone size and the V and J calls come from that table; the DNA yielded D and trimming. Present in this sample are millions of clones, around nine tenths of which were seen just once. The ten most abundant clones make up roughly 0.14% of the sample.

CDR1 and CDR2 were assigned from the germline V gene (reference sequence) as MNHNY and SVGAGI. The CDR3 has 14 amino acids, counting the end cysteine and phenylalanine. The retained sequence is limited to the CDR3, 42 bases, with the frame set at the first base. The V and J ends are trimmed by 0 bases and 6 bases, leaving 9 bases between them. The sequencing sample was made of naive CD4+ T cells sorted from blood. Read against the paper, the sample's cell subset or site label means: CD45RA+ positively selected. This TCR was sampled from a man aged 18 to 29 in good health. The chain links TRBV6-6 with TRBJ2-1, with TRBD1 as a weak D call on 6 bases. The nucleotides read TGTGCCAGCAGTTACTCAATGGACAGCAATGAGCAGTTCTTC. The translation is CASSYSMDSNEQFF.